Listed below are T cell receptor beta chains from one sample, sequenced in a study of technical replicates of blood from a few donors. Some clones are missing from TCRdb's copy, which holds only in-frame ones; the method was immunoSEQ multiplex PCR. The table lists roughly 90,000 clones, around 90% of them singletons, with approximately 0.25% in the top ten. The sequenced sample was T cells isolated from PBMCs. The receptors were gathered from a human donor in good health. CDR3s include the opening cysteine and the closing phenylalanine or tryptophan. A D gene is named only where the DNA matches it firmly. Clone size is stated in some rows and not others, as once, few, many or a class when expanded.

>NA|NA|TRBJ1-4|TRBV18
CASSLQGDDEKLFF
TGTGCCAGCTCACTACAGGGCGATGATGAAAAACTGTTTTTT
>NA|NA|TRBJ1-2|TRBV28
CASSLLQVIPYGYTF
TGTGCCAGCAGTTTACTACAGGTTATTCCCTATGGCTACACCTTC
>NA|NA|TRBJ1-6|TRBV28
CASESNSPLHF
TGTGCCAGCGAGTCTAATTCACCCCTCCACTTT
>NA|NA|TRBJ1-5|TRBV28
CASSSAHGGSGGQPQHF
TGTGCCAGCAGTTCAGCCCACGGGGGGTCCGGGGGTCAGCCCCAGCATTTT
>NA|NA|TRBJ2-7|TRBV9
CASSPRTEFYEQYF
TGTGCCAGCAGCCCCCGGACAGAATTCTACGAGCAGTACTTC
>NA|NA|TRBJ1-4|TRBV7-9
CASSLRGGEKLFF
TGTGCCAGCAGCTTACGGGGGGGTGAAAAACTGTTTTTT
>TRBD1|few|TRBJ1-1|TRBV5-8
CASSLGTGGVRTEAFF
TGTGCCAGCAGCTTGGGGACAGGGGGAGTCCGTACTGAAGCTTTCTTT
>NA|NA|TRBJ2-5|TRBV27
CASSFQWGLQETQYF
TGTGCCAGCAGTTTCCAGTGGGGGCTCCAAGAGACCCAGTACTTC
>NA|NA|TRBJ1-1|TRBV27
CASTPGGSNTEAFF
TGTGCCAGCACCCCGGGGGGCAGTAACACTGAAGCTTTCTTT
>NA|NA|TRBJ1-1|TRBV7-6
CASSSSGTEAFF
TGTGCCAGCAGCTCCTCAGGGACTGAAGCTTTCTTT
>NA|NA|TRBJ2-1|TRBV4-1
CASSQAPSVLSYNEQFF
TGCGCCAGCAGCCAAGCCCCCTCCGTACTCTCCTACAATGAGCAGTTCTTC
>NA|NA|TRBJ2-2|TRBV5-8
CASSLAGTNTGELFF
TGTGCCAGCAGCTTGGCCGGGACTAACACCGGGGAGCTGTTTTTT
>NA|NA|TRBJ2-7|TRBV7-6
CASSSSRTGNEQYF
TGTGCCAGCAGCTCCTCCCGGACGGGGAACGAGCAGTACTTC
>NA|once|TRBJ2-1|TRBV5-8
CASSLYRDEQFF
TGTGCCAGCAGCTTGTACCGGGATGAGCAGTTCTTC
>TRBD1|NA|TRBJ1-2|TRBV11-2
CASSSIRDRGVLYGYTF
TGTGCCAGCAGCTCTATCCGGGACAGGGGGGTCCTCTATGGCTACACCTTC
>NA|NA|TRBJ2-7|TRBV28
CASSSAPGSMYSYEQYF
TGTGCCAGCAGTTCCGCTCCCGGGTCTATGTACTCCTACGAGCAGTACTTC
>TRBD1|NA|TRBJ2-7|TRBV5-1
CASSQSGTGGVEQYF
TGCGCCAGCAGCCAATCCGGGACAGGGGGTGTCGAGCAGTACTTC
>NA|NA|TRBJ1-3|TRBV7-6
CASSFGGAGSGNTIYF
TGTGCCAGCAGCTTCGGGGGGGCCGGGTCTGGAAACACCATATATTTT
>NA|NA|TRBJ1-1|TRBV28
CASSLLAAEAFF
TGTGCCAGCAGTTTATTGGCGGCTGAAGCTTTCTTT
>NA|NA|TRBJ2-1|TRBV4-2
CASSQDGSRPNNEQFF
TGTGCCAGCAGCCAAGATGGTTCCAGGCCGAACAATGAGCAGTTCTTC
>NA|NA|TRBJ2-7|TRBV12-5
CANIGVPYEQYF
TGTGCTAACATAGGGGTACCCTACGAGCAGTACTTC
>NA|NA|TRBJ2-6|TRBV7-8
CASSFWRLMDFSGANVLTF
TGTGCCAGCAGCTTTTGGAGACTGATGGATTTCTCTGGGGCCAACGTCCTGACTTTC
>NA|NA|TRBJ2-2|TRBV7-9
CASSLALTGVGAGELFF
TGTGCCAGCAGCTTAGCGCTAACCGGGGTGGGCGCCGGGGAGCTGTTTTTT
>NA|NA|TRBJ2-4|TRBV29-1
CSVLIENIQYF
TGCAGCGTCCTAATTGAAAACATTCAGTACTTC
>NA|once|TRBJ1-1|TRBV7-9
CASSLVPRMEAFF
TGTGCCAGCAGCTTAGTTCCTAGAATGGAAGCTTTCTTT
>NA|NA|TRBJ2-2|TRBV11-2
CASSSAPSNPGELFF
TGTGCCAGCAGCTCCGCTCCAAGCAATCCCGGGGAGCTGTTTTTT
>TRBD2|NA|TRBJ2-5|TRBV5-4
CASSGLAGLKTQYF
TGTGCCAGCAGCGGACTAGCGGGATTGAAGACCCAGTACTTC
>NA|NA|TRBJ1-3|TRBV9
CASSVSGLGNTIYF
TGTGCCAGCAGCGTATCTGGACTCGGAAACACCATATATTTT
>TRBD1|NA|TRBJ1-2|TRBV18
CASSPQAGGKKGYTF
TGTGCCAGCTCACCACAAGCAGGGGGCAAGAAAGGCTACACCTTC
>NA|NA|TRBJ2-7|TRBV6-6
CASRPEDRPNSYEQYF
TGTGCCAGCAGACCCGAGGACAGACCTAACTCCTACGAGCAGTACTTC
>TRBD2|NA|TRBJ2-3|TRBV11-2
CASSLVGGAGVEDTQYF
TGTGCCAGCAGCTTAGTGGGAGGGGCGGGAGTTGAAGATACGCAGTATTTT
>TRBD2|once|TRBJ2-7|TRBV20-1
CSGLAGGQYF
TGCAGTGGACTAGCGGGAGGTCAGTACTTC
>NA|NA|TRBJ2-3|TRBV7-2
CASSLGGRPRTDTQYF
TGTGCCAGCAGCTTAGGGGGGCGACCTCGCACAGATACGCAGTATTTT